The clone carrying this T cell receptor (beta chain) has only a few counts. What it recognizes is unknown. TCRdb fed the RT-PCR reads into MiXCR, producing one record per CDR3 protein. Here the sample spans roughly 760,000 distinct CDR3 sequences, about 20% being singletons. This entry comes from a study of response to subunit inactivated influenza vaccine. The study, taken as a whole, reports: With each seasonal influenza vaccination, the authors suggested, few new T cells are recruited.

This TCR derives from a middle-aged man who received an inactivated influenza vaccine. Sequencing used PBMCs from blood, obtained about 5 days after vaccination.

This CDR3 is CSGRGSGELFF. CDR3 DNA: TGCAGCGGCCGGGGGAGCGGGGAGCTGTTTTTT. The V gene is TRBV29-1, the J gene TRBJ2-2; D may be TRBD2 (6 bases). Germline V gene sequence: CDR1 SQVTM, CDR2 ANQGSEA. The CDR3 totals 11 residues. Trimming shortened V by 7 bases and J by 7 bases, and 10 bases separated the two germline ends.